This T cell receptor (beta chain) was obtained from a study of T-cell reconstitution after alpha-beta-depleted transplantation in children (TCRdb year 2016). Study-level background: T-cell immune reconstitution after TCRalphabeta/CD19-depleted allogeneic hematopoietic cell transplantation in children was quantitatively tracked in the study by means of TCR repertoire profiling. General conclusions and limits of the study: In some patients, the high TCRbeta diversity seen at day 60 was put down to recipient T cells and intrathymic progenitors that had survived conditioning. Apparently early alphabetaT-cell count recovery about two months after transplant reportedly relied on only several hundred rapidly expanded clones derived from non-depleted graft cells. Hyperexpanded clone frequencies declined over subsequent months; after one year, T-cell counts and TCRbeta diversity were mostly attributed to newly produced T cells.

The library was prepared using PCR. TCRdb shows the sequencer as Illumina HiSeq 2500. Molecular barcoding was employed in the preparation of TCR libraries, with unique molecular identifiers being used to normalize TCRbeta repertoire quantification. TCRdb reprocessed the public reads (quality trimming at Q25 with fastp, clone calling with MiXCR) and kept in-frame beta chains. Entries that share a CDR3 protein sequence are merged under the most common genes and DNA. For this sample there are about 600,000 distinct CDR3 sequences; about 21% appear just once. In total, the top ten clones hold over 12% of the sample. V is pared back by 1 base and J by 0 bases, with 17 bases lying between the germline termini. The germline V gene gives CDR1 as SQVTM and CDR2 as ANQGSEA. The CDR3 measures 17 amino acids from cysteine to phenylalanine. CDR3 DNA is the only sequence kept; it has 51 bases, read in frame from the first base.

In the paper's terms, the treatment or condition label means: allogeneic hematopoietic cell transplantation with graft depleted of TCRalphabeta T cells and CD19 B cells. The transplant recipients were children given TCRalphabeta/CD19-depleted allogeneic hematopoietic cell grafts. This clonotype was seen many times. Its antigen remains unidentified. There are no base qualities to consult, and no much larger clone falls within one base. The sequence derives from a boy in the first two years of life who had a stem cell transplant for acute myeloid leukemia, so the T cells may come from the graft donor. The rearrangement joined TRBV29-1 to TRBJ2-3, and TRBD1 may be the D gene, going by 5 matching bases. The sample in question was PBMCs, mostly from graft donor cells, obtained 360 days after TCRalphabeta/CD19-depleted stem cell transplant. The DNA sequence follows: TGCAGCGTTGAAGGAAGCGTCGACAGCAAAAGCACAGATACGCAGTATTTT. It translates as CSVEGSVDSKSTDTQYF.